This T cell receptor (beta chain) was recovered during a study of blood T cell repertoires in COVID-19. Study-level information: Material from acute and convalescent COVID-19 was sourced from the United States, Italy and Spain.

The cohort comprised adults aged about 18 to 100 years residing in 20 to 25 US areas. Each participant's cohort was designated according to participant-reported clinical history. The V end was cut by 4 bases, the J end by 1 base, with 8 bases between. The CDR3 is 15 residues long. Germline loops: CDR1 LGHDT, CDR2 YNNKEL (reference sequence). Methods used by the authors: Scientists estimated how many nucleated cells there were by amplifying reference gene primers. Assay used: immunoSEQ multiplex PCR; TCRdb lists only in-frame clones, some missing. V and J calls and clone size are given by that table; D and trimming were obtained from the DNA. The repertoire holds about 140,000 clones, with more than 80% as singletons.

The source material was PBMCs or T cells enriched from blood (not recorded which). This receptor was obtained from a woman between 18 and 29 years old who had been exposed to COVID-19. V is TRBV3-1 (or the pseudogene TRBV3-2) and J is TRBJ1-6; the D is unclear. Here the CDR3 DNA reads TGTGCCAGCAGCCGGCGGGTGTCCTATAATTCACCCCTCCACTTT. Residues: CASSRRVSYNSPLHF.